The clone carrying this T cell receptor beta chain was picked up one time. Its antigen is unknown. These data belong to a study of identical twins. The CDR3 extends over 12 amino acids. Germline CDR1 is DFQATT and CDR2 is SNEGSKA (reference sequence). The V gene lost 5 bases and the J gene lost 11 bases, with 17 bases spanning the gap. Study findings and constraints: Out-of-frame alpha sequences common to twins exhibited a surplus of low generation probability. Model-predicted out-of-frame TCR alpha sharing fell below observed values in monozygotic twins.

Template switching, a step in the protocol, added a universal primer site, and cDNA carried unique molecular identifiers. TCRdb analysed the 5' RACE reads with MiXCR anew, one entry per CDR3 protein. The repertoire holds around 550,000 distinct CDR3 sequences, with nearly 15% as singletons. This sample was shared with a second study, whose subject was yellow fever vaccine responses in identical twins. That study reports: It has been reported that, in twins, the vaccine T cell response seemed partly convergent and partly personalized.

The sample taken for sequencing was CD4+ T cells sorted from blood. The clonotype originates from a woman younger than 30 in good health. The V gene is TRBV20-1, the J gene TRBJ2-3; tentatively, D is TRBD2 (6 bases). In nucleotides, the CDR3 is TGCAGTGCTCATGTGGGGACTGGCCAGCAGTATTTT. Translated, it gives CSAHVGTGQQYF.